The entry below gives a single T cell receptor (beta chain) sequence along with its context. Its antigen is as yet unknown. Random hexamers were used to reverse transcribe an amount of roughly 0.5 to 1 ug RNA. An immunoSEQ multiplex PCR generated amplified TCR beta CDR3 products spanning 54 Vbeta and 13 Jbeta. TCRdb redid the calling of the immunoSEQ multiplex PCR reads with MiXCR, one entry per CDR3 protein. The data show some 140,000 distinct CDR3 sequences, 75% to 90% seen once. These data originate in a study of CD8 T cells in Susac syndrome. Findings of the study overall: The TCR sequencing and HLA analysis in the study involved a relatively small number of individuals, as the study acknowledged.

CD8+ and CD4+ T cells from blood underwent TCR beta sequencing, which was carried out in a high-throughput format. The multiple sclerosis controls were treatment-naive patients affected by stable or active relapsing-remitting disease. The sequencing sample was made of CD8+ T cells from PBMCs. The sequence was collected from a human donor with multiple sclerosis.

The CDR3 DNA reads TGTGCCAGCAGCCAGGAGAAAAGGGGTCTAGCGGGGCCGAGAGGCACAGATACGCAGTATTTT. Its translation: CASSQEKRGLAGPRGTDTQYF. The chain is built from TRBV3-1 and TRBJ2-3, with 9 bases lining up with TRBD2. Germline loops: CDR1 LGHDT, CDR2 YNNKEL (reference sequence). The CDR3 loop spans 21 amino acids. Trimming at V came to 3 bases and at J to 1 base, leaving 20 bases not matched to a gene.